This passage covers 7 T cell receptor beta chains from one sample sequenced in a study of T-cell reconstitution after alpha-beta-depleted transplantation in children. Construction of the TCRbeta library involved unique molecular identifiers. TCRdb called the PCR reads again in MiXCR, with one record for every CDR3 protein. The repertoire holds about 540,000 distinct CDR3 sequences, around 17% seen once, with around 3.3% in the top ten. The specimen was PBMCs from the stem cell graft donor, collected from the stem cell graft. The receptors shown here come from a human donor who donated a stem cell graft to a child with acute lymphoblastic leukemia.

This clonotype has more than one count but fewer than ten. The chain joins TRBV5-4 to TRBJ1-3; a weak D match, TRBD1 (6 bases). V lost 5 bases to trimming and J lost 4 bases, with 13 bases between them. The CDR3 is made up of 14 amino acids. CDR1 is SGHNT, CDR2 YYREEE, per germline (reference sequence). The CDR3 sequence is CASRTTGTGNTIYF. In nucleotides, the CDR3 is TGTGCCAGCAGAACTACAGGGACGGGAAACACCATATATTTT.

In its sample, this clonotype was seen a few times. The chain is built from TRBV21-1 and TRBJ1-6; TRBD1, the table's D call, lacks a check against the DNA. TRBV21-1 is annotated as a pseudogene. This CDR3 spans 18 amino acids. The CDR3 region is CASSKDFSTGGYNSPLHF. As DNA, the CDR3 is TGTGCCAGCAGCAAAGATTTCAGCACGGGGGGATATAATTCACCCCTCCACTTT.

There are a few counts of this clonotype. The chain joins TRBV27 to TRBJ2-1, with 7 bases matching TRBD2. V gave up 3 bases and J gave up 2 bases; unmatched junction bases: 7. There are 16 residues in the CDR3. The germline gives CDR1 MNHEY, CDR2 SMNVEV (reference sequence). CDR3 loop: CASSLSSSGTYNEQFF. The CDR3 DNA reads as TGTGCCAGCAGTTTGTCATCTAGCGGAACCTACAATGAGCAGTTCTTC.

The chain joins TRBV11-1 to TRBJ2-7; 9 bases are shared with TRBD1. Per germline, CDR1 SGHAT and CDR2 FQDESV (reference sequence). This CDR3 is built from 19 residues. Trimming at V came to 0 bases and at J to 1 base, leaving 13 bases not matched to a gene. The CDR3 protein is CASSLAGSKGTGNSYEQYF. The CDR3 bases are TGTGCCAGCAGCTTAGCGGGCAGTAAGGGGACAGGGAATTCCTACGAGCAGTACTTC. Variable domain in full (rest from reference TRBV11-1 and TRBJ2-7): EAEVAQSPRYKITEKSQAVAFWCDPISGHATLYWYRQILGQGPELLVQFQDESVVDDSQLPKDRFSAERLKGVDSTLKIQPAELGDSAMYLCASSLAGSKGTGNSYEQYFGPGTRLTVT.

The rearrangement uses TRBV29-1 and TRBJ2-5; D is perhaps TRBD2 (6 bases). Trimming removed 3 bases from V and 4 bases from J, with 12 bases in between. Germline values: CDR1 SQVTM, CDR2 ANQGSEA. The CDR3 covers 13 residues. CDR3 in amino acids: CSVDLAGRETQYF. Written as DNA, the CDR3 is TGCAGCGTTGACCTGGCGGGAAGAGAGACCCAGTACTTC.

The genes are TRBV4-1 and TRBJ2-7; TRBD2 aligns across 9 bases. The CDR3 covers 17 residues. V dropped 4 bases and J dropped 0; count of bases not matched to a gene: 10. CDR1 is MGHRA, CDR2 YSYEKL, per germline. The CDR3 DNA follows: TGCGCCAGCAGCCCCCCCCTAGCGGGAATCCACTCCTACGAGCAGTACTTC. Translation: CASSPPLAGIHSYEQYF.

This clonotype was counted a few times. This chain connects TRBV5-4 to TRBJ1-4; perhaps TRBD1 as D (6 bases). From germline, CDR1 is SGHNT and CDR2 YYREEE (reference sequence). Trimming cost V 2 bases and J 3 bases, with 11 bases left between them. The CDR3 runs 15 residues. CDR3 bases: TGTGCCAGCAGCTTTCGGGGGCGACCTAATGAAAAACTGTTTTTT. Amino acids: CASSFRGRPNEKLFF.